The rows below give T cell receptor beta chains drawn from one sample of a study. TCRdb fed the 5' RACE reads into MiXCR, producing one record per CDR3 protein. The sample gives 13,000 or so distinct CDR3 sequences, 20% to 25% of which show up once; 2.5% to 3.5% is in the top ten. Sequences were obtained from naive CD4+ T cells sorted from blood. These receptors all stem from a female donor with breast cancer. Both conserved end residues are trimmed from each CDR3. Fields, in order: V gene, CDR3 protein.

v_call: TRBV27; cdr3_aa: ASGPSRANVLT
v_call: TRBV7-2; cdr3_aa: ASSLGLTEAF
v_call: TRBV7-2; cdr3_aa: ASSSGTVSNQPQH
v_call: TRBV18; cdr3_aa: ASSPQGGGQPQH
v_call: TRBV7-8; cdr3_aa: ASSLARLGDQPQH
v_call: TRBV5-1; cdr3_aa: ASSFKTGASEQF
v_call: TRBV2; cdr3_aa: ASSADRTSSGQLF
v_call: TRBV6-6; cdr3_aa: ASSYSTGTYEQY
v_call: TRBV6-5; cdr3_aa: ASSPWRGPEAF
v_call: TRBV11-3; cdr3_aa: ASSLDPETQY
v_call: TRBV19; cdr3_aa: ASSPRGQGREQY
v_call: TRBV19; cdr3_aa: ASSMTGTNEKLF
v_call: TRBV29-1; cdr3_aa: SVVSGYNQPQH
v_call: TRBV5-4; cdr3_aa: ASSPGLDYNEQF
v_call: TRBV12-3/TRBV12-4; cdr3_aa: ASSAGLENSPLH
v_call: TRBV7-8; cdr3_aa: ASSPRTVGNTIY
v_call: TRBV6-5; cdr3_aa: ASSRGGRGNEQY
v_call: TRBV12-3/TRBV12-4; cdr3_aa: ASRDGHGPNEQF
v_call: TRBV3-1; cdr3_aa: ASSQEAWVYNEQF
v_call: TRBV5-1; cdr3_aa: ASSLVGTSGRGNEQF
v_call: TRBV20-1; cdr3_aa: SASPRGGATEAF
v_call: TRBV20-1; cdr3_aa: SAGTGFRVNTEAF
v_call: TRBV7-3; cdr3_aa: ASSLVSGYEQY
v_call: TRBV5-5; cdr3_aa: ASTPPLGQGHEQY
v_call: TRBV25-1; cdr3_aa: ASSKTRDRGHERLF
v_call: TRBV14; cdr3_aa: ASSPGTSGRGQF